What follows are 16 T cell receptor delta chains derived from one specimen sequenced in a study of gamma-delta T cells after stem cell transplantation. TCRdb fed the RT-PCR reads into CATT to redo clone calling. The top ten hold 20% to 25% of the sample, which has 2,500 or so delta-chain clones, about a fifth seen once. The sequencing input was gamma-delta T cells. These receptors came from a human donor. It is not recorded whose cells these are; they may come from a transplant donor.

In its sample, this clone is large. Other DNA sequences of this sample code for an identical CDR3. The V gene is TRDV1, the J gene TRDJ1, with D maybe TRDD3 (5 bases). Trimming removed 0 bases from V and 0 bases from J, with 26 bases in between. Germline V gene sequence: CDR1 TSWWSYY, CDR2 QGS. This CDR3 has 21 residues. The CDR3 spells CALGELRLLGWDHLYTDKLIF. The DNA for the CDR3 is TGTGCTCTTGGGGAACTGAGGCTACTAGGCTGGGATCATTTGTACACCGATAAACTCATCTTT.

The V and J genes are TRDV2 and TRDJ1; TRDD3 might be the D (6 bases). Per germline, CDR1 GEAIGNYY and CDR2 EKD. CDR3 length: 18 amino acids. Trimming cost V 4 bases and J 4 bases, with 27 bases left between them. Written as DNA, the CDR3 is TGTGCCTGTGAAGGTTTGGCCGAGGGGGGACACGCTAGCGATAAACTCATCTTT. Residues: CACEGLAEGGHASDKLIF.

Points on this clone: It may be a read error: a sequence one base away is much more abundant. V is TRDV1 and J is TRDJ1; 13 bases are shared with TRDD3. CDR3 length: 25 amino acids. Germline loops: CDR1 TSWWSYY, CDR2 QGS. CDR3 protein: CALGELPKTLFLLVHWGIRTDNLIF. In DNA, the CDR3 is TGTGCTCTTGGGGAACTCCCCAAAACTCTTTTCCTACTGGTCCACTGGGGGATACGCACCGATAACCTCATCTTT.

J is TRDJ1 and V is TRDV2; D ambiguous. V was pared by 2 bases and J by 8 bases, with 5 bases between. Germline assignment: CDR1 GEAIGNYY and CDR2 EKD. CDR3 length: 10 residues. This CDR3 is CACDNRKLIF. In DNA, the CDR3 is TGTGCCTGTGACAACCGGAAACTCATCTTT.

The sample holds a few counts of this clone. The chain recombines TRDV1 with TRDJ1, with 11 bases fitting TRDD3. This CDR3 is 21 amino acids long. Looked up from germline, CDR1 is TSWWSYY and CDR2 is QGS. The V and J ends lost 0 bases and 0 bases, in that order; junction bases with no gene match: 15. The CDR3 here is CALGELGYDWGIGGYTDKLIF. The CDR3 bases are TGTGCTCTTGGGGAACTAGGCTACGACTGGGGGATAGGGGGCTACACCGATAAACTCATCTTT.

In this sample, this clone turned up a few times. This CDR3 is CALGGLILRWGIHDKLIF. CDR3 sequence (DNA): TGTGCTCTTGGGGGCTTAATACTACGCTGGGGGATACACGATAAACTCATCTTT. The chain has TRDV1 and TRDJ1; 11 bases match TRDD3. The CDR3 consists of 18 residues. The ends lost 4 bases at V and 4 bases at J; junction bases unmatched: 14. CDR1 is TSWWSYY and CDR2 is QGS in the germline V gene.

On this clone itself: The protein TCRdb gives is from a much larger clone and does not agree with this DNA's translation at residue 14, likely a read error; the protein shown here comes from the DNA. The chain joins TRDV1 to TRDJ1; D remains ambiguous. The CDR3 sequence is 16 residues long. CDR1 TSWWSYY and CDR2 QGS come from the germline V gene. CDR3 DNA sequence: TGTGCTCTTGGACCCCTGGCCCTATTCGGCACCGATAAATTCATCTTT. Residues: CALGPLALFGTDKFIF.

The V and J genes are TRDV1 and TRDJ1; D not resolved. This CDR3 has 15 amino acids. Looked up from germline, CDR1 is TSWWSYY and CDR2 is QGS. Trimming pared 4 bases from V and 7 bases from J, leaving 19 bases between. The CDR3 sequence is CALGGLLGGFGKLIF. CDR3 DNA sequence: TGTGCTCTTGGGGGTCTTCTAGGTGGATTTGGTAAACTCATCTTT.

In this sample, this clone turned up a few times. The chain is built from TRDV1 and TRDJ1; 9 bases fit TRDD3. The germline gives CDR1 TSWWSYY, CDR2 QGS. This CDR3 is built from 21 residues. Losses at the gene ends were 4 bases for V and 8 bases for J; bases not matched to a gene: 29. The CDR3 DNA sequence: TGTGCTCTTGGGGGCCCCCCCCTATCCTTCGGTACCTGGGGGATGCCGAAAAAACTCATCTTT. Protein: CALGGPPLSFGTWGMPKKLIF.

By share of the sample, this clone is medium-sized. The chain combines TRDV2 with TRDJ1; TRDD3 aligns across 8 bases. The length of the CDR3 is 14 residues. V dropped 0 bases and J dropped 6; count of bases not matched to a gene: 5. The V gene's germline CDR1 is GEAIGNYY and CDR2 EKD. CDR3 sequence: CACDTCTGGNKLIF. CDR3 nucleotide sequence: TGTGCCTGTGACACCTGTACTGGGGGTAATAAACTCATCTTT.

This clone occurred a few times. It is unclear where the CDR3 begins or ends on the DNA, so no DNA is shown, and the CDR3 is as TCRdb lists it. This sequence joins TRDV1 and TRDJ1; the D segment call TRDD3 is taken from the table without a DNA check. CDR1 is TSWWSYY and CDR2 is QGS in the germline V gene. Termini included, the CDR3 measures 26 amino acids. CDR3 residues: CALGDHPSLNLWGWIRGPKFTDKLIF.

The chain recombines TRDV2 with TRDJ1, with TRDD3 matching over 12 bases. This CDR3 has 19 residues. Germline trimming cut 0 bases from V and 0 bases from J; bases unmatched to any gene: 10. CDR1 and CDR2 from the germline V gene are GEAIGNYY and EKD. Here the CDR3 DNA reads TGTGCCTGTGACACCGTGCTGGGGGATACGCGACTGAACACCGATAAACTCATCTTT. This sequence encodes CACDTVLGDTRLNTDKLIF.

This clone turned up a few times. V is TRDV3 and J is TRDJ3; 13 bases match TRDD3. The CDR3 loop spans 26 amino acids. V lost 2 bases, J lost 2 bases, and 30 bases stayed unmatched. In germline, CDR1 is TVYSNPD, CDR2 GDNSRS (reference sequence). The DNA of the CDR3 is TGTGCCTTTCGGCCTTCCTACAATTCGTACTGGGGGATACGCCAGTACGGACCCTGGGACACCCGACAGATGTTTTTC. This translates into CAFRPSYNSYWGIRQYGPWDTRQMFF.

With regard to this clone: A far larger clone is one base from this, pointing to a likely read error. The chain carries TRDV1 and TRDJ1; TRDD3 is a possible D gene (6 bases). The CDR3 covers 15 residues. Trimming took 5 bases from V and 7 from J, leaving 20 bases between them. CDR1 and CDR2 (germline): TSWWSYY, QGS. CDR3 nucleotide sequence: TGTGCTCTTGGGAGCGGGGGGACCCATCTCGGTAAACTCATCTTT. Translating it yields CALGSGGTHLGKLIF.

This clone is large by share. In the same sample, other DNA sequences code for this CDR3. The chain combines TRDV3 with TRDJ1; 10 positions agree with TRDD3. The CDR3 has 16 residues. Trimming at V came to 3 bases and at J to 4 bases, leaving 14 bases not matched to a gene. Looked up from germline, CDR1 is TVYSNPD and CDR2 is GDNSRS (reference sequence). CDR3 sequence reads: CALSPYWGMRGDKLIF. DNA for the CDR3: TGTGCCTTATCCCCGTACTGGGGGATGAGGGGCGATAAACTCATCTTT.

This clone was counted a few times. This is likely an artifact of a read error, given a far larger clone one base away. Other DNA sequences of this sample code for an identical CDR3. The chain recombines TRDV2 with TRDJ1, with 12 bases lining up with TRDD3. This CDR3 contains 18 residues. Germline loops: CDR1 GEAIGNYY, CDR2 EKD. The CDR3 DNA reads as TGTGCCTGTGACACCCCTCACTGGGGGATACCAAGTTACGATAAGCTCATCTTT. Translation: CACDTPHWGIPSYDKLIF.